One and the same sample provided the 18 T cell receptor beta chains below, sequenced in a study of T-cell memory formation after mild COVID-19. A single record per CDR3 protein comes from TCRdb applying MiXCR to the 5' RACE reads. The sample lists 110,000 to 150,000 distinct CDR3 sequences, more than 13% seen once, with about 29% in the top ten. The sequenced sample consisted of PBMCs or a T cell subset sorted from them (not recorded which). All receptors derive from an adult woman who had mild COVID-19 (a few samples of this study predate the infection). Cell type and time point are not known.

This clonotype has just a few counts. The V and J genes are TRBV6-5 and TRBJ2-7; D gene ambiguous. Germline loops: CDR1 MNHEY, CDR2 SVGAGI. The CDR3 runs to 14 residues. V was pared by 7 bases and J by 2 bases, with 15 bases between. CDR3: CASNALGYPYEQYF. The DNA for the CDR3 is TGTGCCAGCAACGCCCTGGGGTATCCCTACGAGCAGTACTTC.

In this sample, this clonotype turned up a few times. The chain joins TRBV24-1 to TRBJ1-2, with TRBD1 matching 7 bases. V was pared by 3 bases and J by 6 bases, with 3 bases of the junction left unmatched. The V gene's germline CDR1 is KGHDR and CDR2 SFDVKD. The CDR3 covers 13 residues. CDR3 nucleotides: TGTGCCACCAGTGATCCCGGACAGGATGGCTACACCTTC. Its protein is CATSDPGQDGYTF.

The chain carries TRBV28 and TRBJ2-3; possibly TRBD2 for D (6 bases). V shed 6 bases and J shed 5 bases, with 15 bases lying between them. Germline V CDR1 and CDR2: MDHEN, SYDVKM. The CDR3 spans 14 residues. CDR3 sequence: CASSLGGRGDTQYF. The CDR3 DNA sequence: TGTGCCAGCAGCCTCGGCGGGCGGGGAGATACGCAGTATTTT. The whole variable domain, remainder taken from reference TRBV28 and TRBJ2-3, is DVKVTQSSRYLVKRTGEKVFLECVQDMDHENMFWYRQDPGLGLRLIYFSYDVKMKEKGDIPEGYSVSREKKERFSLILESASTNQTSMYLCASSLGGRGDTQYFGPGTRLTVL.

With respect to this clonotype: At one of its ends the junction is not consistent with the germline gene, which may arise from a read error. CDR3: CDSNAGGPVDEQYF. The CDR3 DNA reads as TGTGACAGCAATGCGGGAGGGCCCGTTGACGAGCAGTACTTC. This chain joins TRBV12-3 or TRBV12-4 and TRBJ2-7; 9 bases line up with TRBD2. The CDR3 is 14 amino acids.

V and J are TRBV30 and TRBJ1-6; D call uncertain. Deletions cut 0 bases from V and 5 bases from J, with 14 bases between. The V gene's germline CDR1 is GTSNPN and CDR2 SVGIG (reference sequence). The CDR3 has 16 residues. CDR3 sequence (DNA): TGTGCCTGGAGTGTATACGCTCGATCCAATAATTCACCCCTCCACTTT. It yields the protein CAWSVYARSNNSPLHF. Full variable domain (outside the CDR3, taken from reference TRBV30 and TRBJ1-6): SQTIHQWPATLVQPVGSPLSLECTVEGTSNPNLYWYRQAAGRGLQLLFYSVGIGQISSEVPQNLSASRPQDRQFILSSKKLLLSDSGFYLCAWSVYARSNNSPLHFGNGTRLTVT.

This clonotype was observed at least ten times. This chain joins TRBV7-8 and TRBJ1-1; D is possibly TRBD1 (5 bases). Trimming removed 5 bases from V and 1 base from J, with 5 bases in between. CDR1 is SGHVS and CDR2 is FQNEAQ in the germline V gene. This CDR3 region has 12 residues. CDR3 protein: CASSDRNTEAFF. The CDR3 DNA reads TGTGCCAGCAGCGACAGGAACACTGAAGCTTTCTTT.

The rearrangement uses TRBV7-6 and TRBJ2-1; TRBD1 matches at 9 bases. The V gene's germline CDR1 is SGHVS and CDR2 FNYEAQ. J lost 5 bases, V lost 5 bases, and 4 bases had no gene match. The CDR3 has 14 amino acids. The CDR3 DNA is TGTGCCAGCAGCCACGGACAGGGGCACAATGAGCAGTTCTTC. The encoded protein is CASSHGQGHNEQFF.

This clonotype was counted only a few times. V is TRBV29-1 and J is TRBJ1-4; D unresolved. The CDR3 spans 13 residues. Germline V gene data show CDR1 as SQVTM and CDR2 as ANQGSEA. Trimming took 7 bases from V and 8 from J, leaving 17 bases between them. The CDR3 region is CSAENRMEEKLFF. The DNA of the CDR3 is TGCAGCGCCGAGAATAGGATGGAGGAAAAACTGTTTTTT.

This clonotype was detected only a few times. The chain couples TRBV3-1 to TRBJ2-3, with TRBD1 as a possible D gene (6 bases). The V end was cut by 0 bases, the J end by 1 base, with 11 bases between. From germline, CDR1 is LGHDT and CDR2 YNNKEL (reference sequence). The CDR3 has 16 amino acids. In DNA, the CDR3 is TGTGCCAGCAGCCAAGAGAGGGGGATGGGCACAGATACGCAGTATTTT. Translating it yields CASSQERGMGTDTQYF.

This clonotype was seen ten or more times. The chain joins TRBV29-1 to TRBJ2-5; D not resolved. There are 10 residues in the CDR3. Germline V gives CDR1 SQVTM, CDR2 ANQGSEA. V was trimmed by 3 bases and J by 7 bases, leaving 6 bases between them. The CDR3 reads CSVDGGTQYF. The CDR3 DNA is TGCAGCGTTGACGGCGGGACCCAGTACTTC.

This clonotype showed up just a few times. The rearrangement links TRBV29-1 to TRBJ2-7, with TRBD2 matching 8 bases. This CDR3 is 16 amino acids long. Looked up from germline, CDR1 is SQVTM and CDR2 is ANQGSEA. The trim removed 4 bases at V and 2 bases at J, leaving 13 bases unmatched. CDR3 in DNA: TGCAGCGTTGCCCTTCAAAGCGGGAGAGCCCCCTACGAGCAGTACTTC. Translated: CSVALQSGRAPYEQYF.

This clonotype was picked up a small number of times. The chain combines TRBV27 with TRBJ1-2; D might be TRBD1 (6 bases). Germline CDR1 and CDR2: MNHEY and SMNVEV (reference sequence). The V end was cut by 5 bases, the J end by 3 bases, with 16 bases between. The CDR3 has 15 amino acids. The CDR3 spells CASSPGTPAYYGYTF. In DNA, the CDR3 is TGTGCCAGCAGTCCCGGGACACCCGCCTACTATGGCTACACCTTC.

CDR3: CASSRTGVGTEAFF. For the CDR3, the DNA is TGTGCCAGCAGTCGGACAGGGGTTGGCACTGAAGCTTTCTTT. V gene TRBV6-5 combines with J gene TRBJ1-1, with 9 bases lining up with TRBD1. Germline CDR1 is MNHEY and CDR2 is SVGAGI. V trimming: 5 bases; J trimming: 4 bases; junction bases outside the gene matches: 5. The CDR3 contains 14 residues.

In nucleotides, the CDR3 is TGTGCCAGCAGTACAGGGTTCCTCCCGGATGGCTACACCTTC. Residues: CASSTGFLPDGYTF. The chain couples TRBV2 to TRBJ1-2; a weak D match, TRBD1 (6 bases). Germline values: CDR1 SNHLY, CDR2 FYNNEI. The CDR3 sequence is 14 residues long. Deletions cut 5 bases from V and 6 bases from J, with 16 bases between.

The rearrangement links TRBV20-1 to TRBJ1-5, with 7 bases fitting TRBD1. CDR3 size: 13 residues. Germline V gene sequence: CDR1 DFQATT, CDR2 SNEGSKA (reference sequence). V shed 2 bases, J shed 2 bases, and the junction held 0 bases outside the gene matches. The CDR3 DNA reads TGCAGTGCTAGAACAGGGGGCAATCAGCCCCAGCATTTT. It is translated as CSARTGGNQPQHF.

This rearrangement joins TRBV29-1 to TRBJ2-6; 9 bases map to TRBD1. CDR1 is SQVTM and CDR2 is ANQGSEA in the germline V gene. The length of the CDR3 is 16 residues. The J segment lost 2 bases and the V segment lost 3 bases, leaving 5 bases of the junction unmatched. The CDR3 bases are TGCAGCGTTGAGGGGACAGGGTTACCTGGGGCCAACGTCCTGACTTTC. Encoded protein: CSVEGTGLPGANVLTF.

This clonotype was found a few times. The rearrangement joins TRBV6-5 to TRBJ2-7; 8 bases fit TRBD2. CDR1 MNHEY and CDR2 SVGAGI come from the germline V gene. Germline trimming cut 5 bases from V and 0 bases from J; bases unmatched to any gene: 3. CDR3 length: 14 residues. The CDR3 nucleotides are TGTGCCAGCAGTACGGGACTAGACTCCTACGAGCAGTACTTC. The encoded protein is CASSTGLDSYEQYF.

The chain couples TRBV7-9 to TRBJ2-5, with D tentatively TRBD2 (7 bases). Germline values: CDR1 SEHNR, CDR2 FQNEAQ (reference sequence). The CDR3 is 12 amino acids. Between the trimmed V and J ends, which lost 7 bases and 5 bases, there was a span of 11 bases. CDR3 loop: CASTRGGETQYF. Written as DNA, the CDR3 is TGTGCCAGCACCAGGGGAGGGGAGACCCAGTACTTC.